This T cell receptor beta chain comes out of a study of identical twins. Of note for this clonotype: The antigen is undetermined.

Via MiXCR, TCRdb re-called the 5' RACE reads, giving one row per CDR3 protein. Of hundreds of thousands of distinct CDR3 sequences listed, over 15% are singletons. Trimming stripped 11 bases from V and 3 bases from J, with 18 bases between. Germline V gene lookup returns CDR1 MNHEY and CDR2 SVGEGT. CDR3 length: 14 residues. Study findings and constraints: Within twin pairs, the out-of-frame alpha sequences they shared showed excess low generation probability.

The sample was also linked to a second study, of T cells expressing NK-cell markers. From that study: Several experiments confined sorting to alpha-beta TCR T cells with an anti-gamma-delta TCR antibody. The dominant NKG2C+ clonotypes represented about 1.0-7.0% of CD8+ T cells in over 5 donors. Dominance of the CD3+CD56-NKG2C+ fraction by these clonotypes also held in four donors.

The TCR comes from a woman aged 18-29 years in good health. Material for sequencing was PBMCs. V usage is TRBV6-2 or TRBV6-3 and J usage is TRBJ2-3; D is possibly TRBD1 (5 bases). This CDR3 is CAARQRIGTDTQYF. Here the CDR3 DNA reads TGTGCCGCTAGACAGAGGATAGGAACAGATACGCAGTATTTT.